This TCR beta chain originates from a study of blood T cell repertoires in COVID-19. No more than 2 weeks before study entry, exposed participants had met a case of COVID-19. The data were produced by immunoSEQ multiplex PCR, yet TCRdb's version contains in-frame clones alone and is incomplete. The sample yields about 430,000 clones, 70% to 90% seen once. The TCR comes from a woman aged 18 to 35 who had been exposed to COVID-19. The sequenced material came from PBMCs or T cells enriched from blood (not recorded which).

CDR3 nucleotides: TGTGCCAGCAGCGTGGCCCCACCGCAGGGGGATCAGCCCCAGCATTTT. It yields the protein CASSVAPPQGDQPQHF. The J gene is TRBJ1-5, the V gene TRBV9; 7 bases match TRBD1. Germline V CDR1 and CDR2: SGDLS, YYNGEE. Germline trimming cut 2 bases from V and 5 bases from J; bases unmatched to any gene: 10. There are 16 residues in the CDR3.